These T cell receptor beta chains were read from a single sample in a study of neurological immune-mediated disorders. TCRdb recomputed calls from the 5' RACE reads with MiXCR, one row per CDR3 protein. The sample carries about 43,000 distinct CDR3 sequences, 12% recorded once. Sequencing was carried out using PBMCs. The receptors come from a female donor in good health. Both conserved end residues are part of each CDR3. A D gene is named only where the DNA matches it firmly. Not all rows give a size; the values are once, few, many and, for expanded clones, a class.

j_call,clone_size,d_call,cdr3_length,v_call,cdr3_nt,cdr3_aa
TRBJ1-5,many,NA,14,TRBV20-1,TGCAGTGCTGCAGGGGTGGTGGGCAATCAGCCCCAGCATTTT,CSAAGVVGNQPQHF
TRBJ2-1,medium-sized,TRBD2,15,TRBV5-1,TGCGCCAGCAGCTTGGTGACTAGCGGAGGTGGTGAGCAGTTCTTC,CASSLVTSGGGEQFF
TRBJ1-2,many,NA,13,TRBV3-1,TGTGCCAGCAGCCGCGGGGAGGACTATGGCTACACCTTC,CASSRGEDYGYTF
TRBJ1-5,many,NA,16,TRBV5-1,TGCGCCAGCAGCTTGGACGGTCCGATGGGCAATCAGCCCCAGCATTTT,CASSLDGPMGNQPQHF
TRBJ2-3,many,NA,12,TRBV12-3/TRBV12-4,TGTGCCAGCAGTGGTTACATGGATACGCAGTATTTT,CASSGYMDTQYF
TRBJ2-3,many,NA,12,TRBV5-1,TGCGCCAGCAGCTTGGGGGGGGTTACGCAGTATTTT,CASSLGGVTQYF
TRBJ2-6,many,TRBD1,17,TRBV5-1,TGCGCCAGCAGCATCGGGACAGTGGGTGGAGGGGCCAACGTCCTGACTTTC,CASSIGTVGGGANVLTF
TRBJ1-5,many,NA,19,TRBV7-2,TGTGCCAGCAGCTTACAGAACTCGAGGTTGTCTATCAGGAATCAGCCCCAGCATTTT,CASSLQNSRLSIRNQPQHF
TRBJ2-5,NA,TRBD2,16,TRBV5-1,TGCGCCAGCTGCCCCGGGGCTAGCGGGAGCAGAGAGACCCAGTACTTC,CASCPGASGSRETQYF
TRBJ2-7,many,NA,13,TRBV30,TGTGCCTGGACCCAGACGGGCCCTAACGAGCAGTACTTC,CAWTQTGPNEQYF
TRBJ2-1,many,TRBD2,15,TRBV20-1,TGCAGTGCTAGAGCCGGGACTAGCTCCTACAATGAGCAGTTCTTC,CSARAGTSSYNEQFF
TRBJ1-5,many,NA,15,TRBV7-2,TGTGCCAGCAGCTTCGGCTTTTATAGCAATCAGCCCCAGCATTTT,CASSFGFYSNQPQHF
TRBJ1-1,many,NA,13,TRBV5-1,TGCGCCAGCAGCTTGGGCACGATAGCTGAAGCTTTCTTT,CASSLGTIAEAFF
TRBJ2-3,many,TRBD2,15,TRBV20-1,TGCAGTGCTGGGCCCCTAGCGGGAGGCACAGATACGCAGTATTTT,CSAGPLAGGTDTQYF
TRBJ1-2,many,NA,9,TRBV20-1,TGCAGTGCCGCCAATGGCTACACCTTC,CSAANGYTF
TRBJ1-5,many,NA,16,TRBV20-1,TGCAGTGCTAGAGTGCGCCCGACAGGAGGTTATCAGCCCCAGCATTTT,CSARVRPTGGYQPQHF
TRBJ1-1,many,NA,13,TRBV10-3,TGTGCCATCAGTGAGGGATCGAACACTGAAGCTTTCTTT,CAISEGSNTEAFF
TRBJ1-1,many,TRBD1,15,TRBV11-2,TGTGCCAGCAGCTTAGGGCAGGGGGCGAACACTGAAGCTTTCTTT,CASSLGQGANTEAFF
TRBJ1-5,many,NA,16,TRBV7-2,TGTGCCAGCAGCCCTCAGCCGGGGCTTTTTAATCAGCCCCAGCATTTT,CASSPQPGLFNQPQHF
TRBJ1-2,many,NA,14,TRBV24-1,TGTGCCACCAGTGATCCTGGACAGTTCTATGGCTACACCTTC,CATSDPGQFYGYTF
TRBJ1-5,many,NA,14,TRBV20-1,TGCAGTGCTAGAGAGGTCACCAACAGGCAGCCCCAGCATTTT,CSAREVTNRQPQHF
TRBJ2-3,many,NA,14,TRBV5-1,TGCGCCAGCAGCCCGACAGGACCCACAGATACGCAGTATTTT,CASSPTGPTDTQYF
TRBJ1-1,many,NA,14,TRBV5-1,TGCGCCAGCAGCTTGGGGGATGTGAACACTGAAGCTTTCTTT,CASSLGDVNTEAFF
TRBJ1-1,many,NA,15,TRBV5-1,TGCGCCAGCAGCTGGGAGGGGATGCGAAACACTGAAGCTTTCTTT,CASSWEGMRNTEAFF
TRBJ1-3,many,NA,14,TRBV27,TGTGCCAGCAGTTTAGGGTCCAGGGGAAACACCATATATTTT,CASSLGSRGNTIYF
TRBJ2-3,many,TRBD2,15,TRBV6-5,TGTGCCAGCAGTCCCGGGGTAGCGGGAGTCGATACGCAGTATTTT,CASSPGVAGVDTQYF
TRBJ2-7,many,NA,12,TRBV6-2/TRBV6-3,TGTGCCAGCAATACAGGGTACTACGAGCAGTACTTC,CASNTGYYEQYF